These 30 T cell receptor beta chains came from one sample sequenced in a study of shared clonotypes between healthy human individuals. Cells designated naive CD8 were CD45RO-negative and were positively selected for CCR7, with terminally differentiated effector memory CD45RA+ cells excluded. The table came from immunoSEQ multiplex PCR; TCRdb's copy has only in-frame clones and leaves some out. The sample has millions of clones; approximately 95% are singletons. Sequencing was done on a sample of naive CD8+ T cells sorted from blood. The receptors were sampled from a man between 18 and 35 years old in good health.

The chain carries TRBV5-4 and TRBJ2-7, with D perhaps given as TRBD1 or TRBD2 (5 bases each). Trimming shortened V by 6 bases and J by 1 base, and 17 bases separated the two germline ends. The CDR3 runs to 15 residues. Germline V lookup: CDR1 SGHNT, CDR2 YYREEE (reference sequence). The CDR3 DNA sequence: TGTGCCAGCAAAGAGGGGAGCGGACCGTCCTACGAGCAGTACTTC. It yields the protein CASKEGSGPSYEQYF.

The chain has TRBV6-1 and TRBJ1-2; the D gene is possibly TRBD1 (6 bases). The CDR3 runs to 14 residues. V lost 2 bases, J lost 3 bases, and 10 bases lay in between. CDR1 and CDR2 (germline): MNHNS, SASEGT. Here the CDR3 DNA reads TGTGCCAGCAGTGAATGGGGGCTCGACTATGGCTACACCTTC. It encodes CASSEWGLDYGYTF.

The V gene is TRBV10-3, the J gene TRBJ2-3; 7 nucleotides agree with TRBD1. This CDR3 spans 16 amino acids. The V segment lost 10 bases and the J segment 0 bases; nucleotides outside the gene matches: 13. Germline V gives CDR1 ENHRY, CDR2 SYGVKD. CDR3 residues: CATSVGTATSTDTQYF. CDR3 in DNA: TGTGCCACCTCGGTGGGGACAGCCACAAGCACAGATACGCAGTATTTT.

V usage is TRBV4-1 and J usage is TRBJ2-3; TRBD1 agrees at 7 bases. This CDR3 region has 16 residues. Trimming cost V 0 bases and J 2 bases; bases outside gene matches: 5. Germline V gene data show CDR1 as MGHRA and CDR2 as YSYEKL. This CDR3 reads CASSQDRGGTTDTQYF. CDR3 sequence (DNA): TGCGCCAGCAGCCAAGATAGAGGGGGCACCACAGATACGCAGTATTTT.

The V and J genes are TRBV12-5 and TRBJ1-5; D remains unclear. Per germline, CDR1 LGHNT and CDR2 FRNRAP. The germline V and J ends were trimmed by 3 bases and 2 bases, with 8 bases remaining between them. This CDR3 region has 14 residues. This chain's CDR3 is CASGLGEGNQPQHF. CDR3 DNA: TGTGCTAGTGGTTTAGGAGAGGGCAATCAGCCCCAGCATTTT.

This chain links TRBV7-2 with TRBJ2-7; TRBD2 matches at 8 bases. Germline CDR1 SGHTA, CDR2 FQGNSA. J was trimmed by 0 bases and V by 1 base; bases with no gene match: 5. There are 16 residues in the CDR3. CDR3 bases: TGTGCCAGCAGCTTAGAACGGCGGGAGGTCTCCTACGAGCAGTACTTC. Translating gives CASSLERREVSYEQYF.

The chain is built from TRBV4-3 and TRBJ2-2, with TRBD2 as a possible D gene (5 bases). V lost 1 base to trimming and J lost 1 base, with 13 bases between them. This CDR3 is built from 17 residues. Germline V gives CDR1 LGHNA, CDR2 YSLEER. CDR3 DNA sequence: TGCGCCAGCAGCCAAGGTCTCGAGGGATTGAACACCGGGGAGCTGTTTTTT. It codes for CASSQGLEGLNTGELFF.

A single count supports this clone. V and J are TRBV15 and TRBJ2-7; TRBD2 matches 11 bases. This CDR3 comprises 16 residues. CDR1 LNHNV and CDR2 YYDKDF come from the germline V gene (reference sequence). With 0 bases clipped from V and 3 bases from J, the junction kept 4 bases outside the gene matches. In DNA, the CDR3 is TGTGCCACCAGCAGAGATGATCTAGCGGGGGGCTACGAGCAGTACTTC. It encodes CATSRDDLAGGYEQYF.

This clone was found once. The V and J genes are TRBV4-1 and TRBJ2-7; 7 bases agree with TRBD2. The CDR3 extends over 20 amino acids. Germline assignment: CDR1 MGHRA and CDR2 YSYEKL. The trim removed 2 bases at V and 2 bases at J, leaving 21 bases unmatched. In DNA, the CDR3 is TGCGCCAGCAGCCAACTTCCTAGCGGTCCTTACCAACTAGGGACCTACGAGCAGTACTTC. The encoded protein is CASSQLPSGPYQLGTYEQYF.

The V call is TRBV5-6, the J call TRBJ2-7; D might be TRBD2 (6 bases). CDR3 length equals 14 residues. The ends were cut back, 7 bases at V and 3 bases at J, with 17 bases in the middle. The germline CDR1 and CDR2 sequences are SGHDT and YYEEEE. This chain's CDR3 is CASSRAGLDYEQYF. In DNA, the CDR3 is TGTGCCAGCTCGAGAGCGGGTTTAGACTACGAGCAGTACTTC.

The chain carries TRBV27 and TRBJ2-1; D possibly corresponds to TRBD1 (5 bases). Trimming removed 10 bases at V and 3 bases at J, with 22 bases between. The germline V gene has CDR1 MNHEY and CDR2 SMNVEV (reference sequence). CDR3 size: 16 residues. The CDR3: CATRPQSPGHYNEQFF. Written as DNA, the CDR3 is TGTGCCACCCGCCCCCAGAGTCCAGGGCACTACAATGAGCAGTTCTTC.

The chain links TRBV5-4 to TRBJ2-7; 12 nucleotides agree with TRBD1. CDR1 and CDR2 from the germline V gene are SGHNT and YYREEE (reference sequence). The CDR3 is 14 residues long. V was clipped by 2 bases and J by 7 bases; unmatched bases: 4. The DNA for the CDR3 is TGTGCCAGCAGCTTTGGGACAGGGGGCATGGAGCAGTACTTC. Translated: CASSFGTGGMEQYF.

The V gene is TRBV2, the J gene TRBJ1-6; 7 bases map to TRBD1. Germline V gene sequence: CDR1 SNHLY, CDR2 FYNNEI. The junction had 8 bases not matched to a gene; V was cut back by 6 bases and J by 0 bases. This CDR3 has 17 amino acids. CDR3 in DNA: TGTGCCAGCAGCGGGACAGAGCCGTACTCCTATAATTCACCCCTCCACTTT. Amino acids: CASSGTEPYSYNSPLHF.

The gene calls are TRBV28 and TRBJ2-5; 10 nucleotides agree with TRBD2. The CDR3 contains 15 residues. Germline trimming cut 3 bases from V and 5 bases from J; bases unmatched to any gene: 6. In germline, CDR1 is MDHEN, CDR2 SYDVKM. The CDR3 here is CASSFGTSARETQYF. CDR3 in DNA: TGTGCCAGCAGTTTCGGGACTAGCGCACGGGAGACCCAGTACTTC.

This sequence joins TRBV2 and TRBJ2-3, with 8 nucleotides matching TRBD2. V dropped 6 bases and J dropped 1; count of bases not matched to a gene: 9. This CDR3 comprises 16 residues. CDR1 and CDR2 (germline): SNHLY, FYNNEI. CDR3 region: CASRSPGRGGTDTQYF. The CDR3 DNA sequence: TGTGCCAGCAGATCCCCTGGGCGGGGGGGCACAGATACGCAGTATTTT.

The V and J genes are TRBV2 and TRBJ2-3, with 9 positions matching TRBD1. Germline CDR1 SNHLY, CDR2 FYNNEI. Unmatched junction bases numbered 10, after V lost 2 bases and J lost 7 bases. The CDR3 runs to 16 residues. CDR3 in DNA: TGTGCCAGCAGTGAATCTTTAGGGACAGGGAAAAATACGCAGTATTTT. Its translation: CASSESLGTGKNTQYF.

The chain recombines TRBV5-1 with TRBJ2-1; D is perhaps TRBD1 (6 bases). This CDR3 comprises 14 residues. Germline V gene data show CDR1 as SGHRS and CDR2 as YFSETQ. V was cut by 4 bases and J by 8 bases, with 16 bases left in between. CDR3 sequence reads: CASSLSPGVDEQFF. CDR3 bases: TGCGCCAGCAGCCTGTCACCAGGGGTCGATGAGCAGTTCTTC.

The CDR3 DNA is TGTGCCAGCAGTCTCCTTTTGAGCTCCTACGAGCAGTACTTC. Translating it yields CASSLLLSSYEQYF. The V and J genes are TRBV6-5 and TRBJ2-7; D is unclear. The ends were cut back, 5 bases at V and 0 bases at J, with 11 bases in the middle. Per the germline V gene, CDR1 is MNHEY and CDR2 is SVGAGI. CDR3 length equals 14 residues.

This chain uses TRBV6-5 with TRBJ2-2; weak D call: TRBD2 (5 bases). The CDR3 is 13 amino acids. The germline CDR1 and CDR2 sequences are MNHEY and SVGAGI. The V end lost 10 bases, the J end lost 4 bases, and 13 bases lay between the germline ends. The CDR3 here is CATRTWGTGELFF. The CDR3 DNA reads TGTGCCACAAGGACTTGGGGCACCGGGGAGCTGTTTTTT.

V and J are TRBV7-2 and TRBJ1-5; perhaps TRBD1 as D (6 bases). The germline gives CDR1 SGHTA, CDR2 FQGNSA. The CDR3 is made up of 17 amino acids. V lost 0 bases and J 2 bases, leaving 14 bases between the germline ends. Here the CDR3 DNA reads TGTGCCAGCAGCTTAGCTTGGCAGGGGTTAGGCAATCAGCCCCAGCATTTT. Translated, it gives CASSLAWQGLGNQPQHF.

This clone occurred a few times. The chain has TRBV18 and TRBJ2-5, with TRBD1 matching 9 bases. Germline CDR1 is KGHSH and CDR2 is LQKENI. Unmatched junction bases numbered 9, after V lost 6 bases and J lost 4 bases. CDR3 length: 15 residues. The CDR3 spells CASSRGTGKGETQYF. The CDR3 DNA follows: TGTGCCAGCTCCCGCGGGACAGGGAAGGGAGAGACCCAGTACTTC. Full variable domain (remainder filled in from reference TRBV18 and TRBJ2-5): NAGVMQNPRHLVRRRGQEARLRCSPMKGHSHVYWYRQLPEEGLKFMVYLQKENIIDESGMPKERFSAEFPKEGPSILRIQQVVRGDSAAYFCASSRGTGKGETQYFGPGTRLLVL.

CDR3 nucleotide sequence: TGTGCCAGCAGCTTAGCGATTTCGAATCAGCCCCAGCATTTT. Translation: CASSLAISNQPQHF. The chain has TRBV7-2 and TRBJ1-5, with unresolved D. The V gene's germline CDR1 is SGHTA and CDR2 FQGNSA. The CDR3 runs 14 residues. The V and J ends lost 0 bases and 4 bases respectively, with 7 bases between them.

This chain links TRBV11-2 with TRBJ2-1, with TRBD2 identical over 12 bases. CDR1 SGHAT and CDR2 FQNNGV come from the germline V gene. The junction had 9 bases not matched to a gene; V was cut back by 5 bases and J by 7 bases. The CDR3 sequence is 16 residues long. The CDR3 nucleotides are TGTGCCAGCAGCGCAGCTAGCGGGGGGGCCGGTAATGAGCAGTTCTTC. Protein product: CASSAASGGAGNEQFF.

This chain uses TRBV5-4 with TRBJ2-7; 7 positions match TRBD1. The CDR3 is 13 amino acids. Germline V gene sequence: CDR1 SGHNT, CDR2 YYREEE (reference sequence). The junction had 6 bases not matched to a gene; V was cut back by 7 bases and J by 2 bases. This CDR3 is CASSDRSTYEQYF. The CDR3, as DNA: TGTGCCAGCTCGGACAGGTCCACCTACGAGCAGTACTTC.

The sample holds one count of this clone. The J gene is TRBJ1-2, the V gene TRBV7-9; TRBD1 is a possible D gene (5 bases). With 5 bases removed from V and 4 bases from J, the gap between germline ends came to 11 bases. The CDR3 runs to 13 residues. Looked up from germline, CDR1 is SEHNR and CDR2 is FQNEAQ (reference sequence). The CDR3 loop is CASSPDTPYGYTF. The CDR3 nucleotides read TGTGCCAGCAGCCCGGACACCCCCTATGGCTACACCTTC.

The chain carries TRBV7-3 and TRBJ2-1, with 12 bases identical to TRBD2. Germline V gene data show CDR1 as SGHTA and CDR2 as FQGTGA. CDR3 length: 15 residues. V lost 5 bases, J lost 6 bases, and 5 bases stayed unmatched. The CDR3 spells CASSATSGGLNEQFF. The DNA of the CDR3 is TGTGCCAGCAGCGCGACTAGCGGGGGCCTCAATGAGCAGTTCTTC.

The chain is built from TRBV2 and TRBJ2-7; 10 bases match TRBD1. Germline values: CDR1 SNHLY, CDR2 FYNNEI. The CDR3 is 15 amino acids. V lost 5 bases, J lost 3 bases, and 7 bases stayed unmatched. CDR3 DNA sequence: TGTGCCAGCAGTAGTTCGGGACAGGGGATCTACGAGCAGTACTTC. Its translation: CASSSSGQGIYEQYF.

Remarks on this clone: Other nucleotide sequences in the sample specify the same CDR3. The CDR3 is CASSQLGAYEQYF. Written as DNA, the CDR3 is TGCGCCAGCAGCCAACTCGGCGCATACGAGCAGTACTTC. This chain uses TRBV4-1 with TRBJ2-7; no clear D. Deletions cut 2 bases from V and 4 bases from J, with 9 bases between. CDR1 and CDR2 from the germline V gene are MGHRA and YSYEKL. The CDR3 runs 13 residues.

This sequence joins TRBV16 and TRBJ2-2; no reliable D call. Trimming pared 5 bases from V and 1 base from J, leaving 2 bases between. This CDR3 is built from 12 residues. Germline CDR1 KGHSY, CDR2 FQNENV. In nucleotides, the CDR3 is TGTGCCAGCAGCGAGAACACCGGGGAGCTGTTTTTT. This sequence encodes CASSENTGELFF.

For this clone: Other DNA sequences in the same sample also yield this CDR3. The genes are TRBV5-1 and TRBJ2-7, with 7 bases that match TRBD1. V dropped 2 bases and J dropped 2; count of bases not matched to a gene: 1. From germline, CDR1 is SGHRS and CDR2 YFSETQ. The CDR3 consists of 13 residues. As DNA, the CDR3 is TGCGCCAGCAGCTTAACAGGGGCCTACGAGCAGTACTTC. Its protein is CASSLTGAYEQYF.